The T cell receptor (beta chain) described here comes from a study of T cell repertoires in aging, cancer and after chemotherapy. The overall study: Clear clonal overlap appeared across healthy donor samples taken over several months to years.

Multiplex touch-down PCR with TRB-A/B primers amplified rearranged V-D-J TRB sequences. TCRdb called the multiplex PCR reads again in MiXCR, with one record for every CDR3 protein. The data show about 2,000 distinct CDR3 sequences, around 30% seen once. This clonotype was observed a handful of times. Antigen specificity is unknown. General study points: Untreated cancer patients had significantly lower blood TCR diversity than age-matched healthy donors. Rebound thymic output was suggested by rising median generation probability during chemotherapy in each cancer cohort.

Peripheral blood genomic DNA, not sorted cells or RNA, was the template. Sequenced input: blood. This clonotype was obtained from a human donor in good health.

The CDR3: CASSTSRRQAEAFF. The CDR3 DNA sequence: TGTGCCAGTAGTACCTCCCGTCGACAGGCAGAAGCTTTCTTT. The chain recombines TRBV19 with TRBJ1-1; weak D call: TRBD1 (6 bases). The germline gives CDR1 LNHDA, CDR2 SQIVND (reference sequence). V lost 4 bases and J lost 8, with 17 bases in between. The CDR3 is 14 amino acids.